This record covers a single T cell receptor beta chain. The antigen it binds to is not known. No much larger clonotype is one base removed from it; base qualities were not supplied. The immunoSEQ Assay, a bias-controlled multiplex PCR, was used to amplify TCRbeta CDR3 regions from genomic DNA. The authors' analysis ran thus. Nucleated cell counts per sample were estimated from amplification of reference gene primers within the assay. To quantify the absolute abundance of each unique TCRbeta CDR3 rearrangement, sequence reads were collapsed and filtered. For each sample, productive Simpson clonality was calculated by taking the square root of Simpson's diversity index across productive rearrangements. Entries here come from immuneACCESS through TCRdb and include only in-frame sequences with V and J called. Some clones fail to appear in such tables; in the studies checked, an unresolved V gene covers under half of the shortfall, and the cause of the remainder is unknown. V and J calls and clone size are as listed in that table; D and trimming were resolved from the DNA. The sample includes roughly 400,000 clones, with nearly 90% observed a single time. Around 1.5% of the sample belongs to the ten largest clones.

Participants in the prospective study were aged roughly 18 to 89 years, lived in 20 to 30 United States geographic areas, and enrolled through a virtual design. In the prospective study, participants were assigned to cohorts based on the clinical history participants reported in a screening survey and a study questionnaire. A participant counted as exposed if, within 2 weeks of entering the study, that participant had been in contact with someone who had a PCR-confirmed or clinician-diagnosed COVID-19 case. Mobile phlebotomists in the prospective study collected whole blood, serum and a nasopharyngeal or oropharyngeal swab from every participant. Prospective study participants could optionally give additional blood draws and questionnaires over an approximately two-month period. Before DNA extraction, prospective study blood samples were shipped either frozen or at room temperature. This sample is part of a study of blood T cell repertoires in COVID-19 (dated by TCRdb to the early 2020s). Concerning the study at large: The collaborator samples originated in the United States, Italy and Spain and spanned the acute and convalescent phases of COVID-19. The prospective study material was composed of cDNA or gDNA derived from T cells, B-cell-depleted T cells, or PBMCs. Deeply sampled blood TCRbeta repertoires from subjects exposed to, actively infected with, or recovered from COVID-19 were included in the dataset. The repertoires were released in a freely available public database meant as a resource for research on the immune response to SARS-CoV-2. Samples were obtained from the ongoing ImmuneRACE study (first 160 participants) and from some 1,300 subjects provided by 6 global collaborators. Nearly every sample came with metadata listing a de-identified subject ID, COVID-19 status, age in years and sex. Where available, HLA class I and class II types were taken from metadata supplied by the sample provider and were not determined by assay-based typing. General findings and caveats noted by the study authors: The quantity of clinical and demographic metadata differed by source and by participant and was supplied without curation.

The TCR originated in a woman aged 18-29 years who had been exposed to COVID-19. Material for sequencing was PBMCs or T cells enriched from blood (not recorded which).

The DNA is as follows: TGCAGCGTTGTTGCGGGAACAGATACGCAGTATTTT. The resulting protein is CSVVAGTDTQYF. The rearranged chain carries TRBV29-1 and TRBJ2-3; a weak D assignment points to TRBD2 (6 bases agree). CDR1 is given as SQVTM and CDR2 as ANQGSEA, both from the germline V gene. Trimming at the junction amounts to 4 bases on V and 3 bases on J, and the germline ends lie 8 bases apart. Taken from cysteine to phenylalanine, the CDR3 has 12 residues. Left in the record is the CDR3 DNA by itself, 36 bases read in frame from the first base.